The clone carrying this T cell receptor (beta chain) was seen repeatedly, ten times or more. This entry is derived from a study of T-cell memory formation after mild COVID-19. Germline CDR1 is SGHVS and CDR2 is FQNEAQ. The CDR3 length is 15 residues. V lost 5 bases, J lost 4 bases, and 5 bases stayed unmatched. A single record per CDR3 protein comes from TCRdb applying MiXCR to the 5' RACE reads. The profile covers about 130,000 distinct CDR3 sequences, with roughly 6.2% appearing a single time and roughly 2% taken by the ten largest. V is TRBV7-8 and J is TRBJ2-6; 7 positions agree with TRBD1. This TCR was sampled from an adult woman who had mild COVID-19 (a few samples of this study predate the infection). Cell type and time point are not known. The sequencing input was PBMCs or a T cell subset sorted from them (not recorded which). The CDR3 nucleotides read TGTGCCAGCAGCCCAGGGGGTAAAGGGGCCAACGTCCTGACTTTC. Translation: CASSPGGKGANVLTF.